The 5 T cell receptor beta chains presented below share a single source sample, sequenced in a study of blood T cells in healthy people across ages. The second PCR ran roughly 6 to 11 cycles with a sample-barcoded 5' primer and J-beta primers. In TCRdb, the 5' RACE reads were re-called with MiXCR into one record per CDR3 protein. The sample holds over a million distinct CDR3 sequences, under 55% seen once. The sequenced sample consisted of blood. These receptors originate from a woman aged 55-70 years in good health.

The V and J genes are TRBV28 and TRBJ2-5; the D gene is possibly TRBD2 (6 bases). Trimming left V 6 bases short and J 6 bases short, with 20 bases between. The CDR3 has 15 residues. CDR1 and CDR2 (germline): MDHEN, SYDVKM. DNA for the CDR3: TGTGCCAGCAGCCCTGTAGCGGCTCCCCATAAGACCCAGTACTTC. The encoded protein is CASSPVAAPHKTQYF.

This chain's CDR3 is CASSNRDGYEKLFF. As DNA, the CDR3 is TGTGCCAGCAGCAACCGGGACGGTTATGAAAAACTGTTTTTT. This rearrangement joins TRBV12-3 or TRBV12-4 to TRBJ1-4; tentative D call: TRBD1 (5 bases). V was cut by 6 bases and J by 6 bases, with 14 bases left in between. CDR3 length equals 14 residues.

A few counts support this clonotype. CDR3 sequence reads: CASSFEPGQPISTNEKLFF. The DNA for the CDR3 is TGTGCCAGCAGTTTCGAACCGGGACAGCCGATATCAACTAATGAAAAACTGTTTTTT. The V gene is TRBV6-2 or TRBV6-3, the J gene TRBJ1-4; 7 positions agree with TRBD1. The V segment lost 4 bases and the J segment 0 bases; nucleotides outside the gene matches: 14. Germline assignment: CDR1 MNHEY and CDR2 SVGEGT. CDR3 size: 19 residues.

This clonotype was counted ten times or more. The chain joins TRBV27 to TRBJ2-4; D not resolved. The ends were cut back, 6 bases at V and 1 base at J, with 19 bases in the middle. Looked up from germline, CDR1 is MNHEY and CDR2 is SMNVEV (reference sequence). The CDR3 is made up of 17 amino acids. CDR3 nucleotide sequence: TGTGCCAGCAGCCCCTCCCGGGCTTCCTTCGCCAAAAACATTCAGTACTTC. It is translated as CASSPSRASFAKNIQYF.

The chain joins TRBV20-1 to TRBJ1-1; D gene uncertain. The length of the CDR3 is 11 residues. Germline values: CDR1 DFQATT, CDR2 SNEGSKA (reference sequence). V lost 5 bases and J 3 bases, leaving 7 bases between the germline ends. CDR3 loop: CSAGEDTEAFF. As DNA, the CDR3 is TGCAGTGCTGGGGAGGACACTGAAGCTTTCTTT.